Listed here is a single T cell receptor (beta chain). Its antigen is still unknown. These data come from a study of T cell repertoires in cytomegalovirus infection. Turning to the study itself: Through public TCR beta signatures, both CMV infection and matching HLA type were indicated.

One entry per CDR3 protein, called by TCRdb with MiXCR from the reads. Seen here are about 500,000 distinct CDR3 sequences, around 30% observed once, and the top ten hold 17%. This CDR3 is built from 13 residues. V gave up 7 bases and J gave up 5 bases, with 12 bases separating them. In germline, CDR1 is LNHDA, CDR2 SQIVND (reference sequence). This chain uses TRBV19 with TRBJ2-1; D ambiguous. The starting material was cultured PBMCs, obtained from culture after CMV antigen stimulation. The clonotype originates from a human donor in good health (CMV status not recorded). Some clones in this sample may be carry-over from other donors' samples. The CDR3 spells CASTTSQHNEQFF. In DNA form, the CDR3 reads TGTGCCAGTACCACGTCACAACACAATGAGCAGTTCTTC.